This T cell receptor (beta chain) derives from a study of control samples from healthy donors and cancer patients. The CDR3 length is 14 residues. Trimming stripped 2 bases from V and 3 bases from J, with 7 bases between. CDR1 is MNHEY, CDR2 SVGAGI, per germline. Generated by immunoSEQ multiplex PCR, the TCRdb table keeps only in-frame clones and is missing some. The sample includes 180,000 or so clones, roughly 91% of them seen just once. This TCR derives from a woman in her thirties in good health. The material sequenced was blood. The genes are TRBV6-5 and TRBJ1-4; no definite D call. The CDR3 loop reads CASSYRDSNEKLFF. The CDR3 DNA sequence: TGTGCCAGCAGTTACCGGGATTCTAATGAAAAACTGTTTTTT.